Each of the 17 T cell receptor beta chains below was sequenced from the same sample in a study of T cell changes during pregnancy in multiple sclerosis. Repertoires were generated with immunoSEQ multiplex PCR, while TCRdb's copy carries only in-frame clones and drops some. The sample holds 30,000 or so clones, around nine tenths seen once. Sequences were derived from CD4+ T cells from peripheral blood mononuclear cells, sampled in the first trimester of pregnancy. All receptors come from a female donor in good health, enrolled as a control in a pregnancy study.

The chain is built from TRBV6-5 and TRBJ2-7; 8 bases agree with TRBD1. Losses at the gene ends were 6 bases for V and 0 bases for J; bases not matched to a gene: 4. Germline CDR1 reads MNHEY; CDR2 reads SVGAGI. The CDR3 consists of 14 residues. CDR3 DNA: TGTGCCAGCAGCCGGGACAGGAACTCCTACGAGCAGTACTTC. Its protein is CASSRDRNSYEQYF.

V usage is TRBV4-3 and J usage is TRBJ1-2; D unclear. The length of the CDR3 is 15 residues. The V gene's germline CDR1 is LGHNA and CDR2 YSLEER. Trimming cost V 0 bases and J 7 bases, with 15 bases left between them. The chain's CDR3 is CASSQEGWAPVGYTF. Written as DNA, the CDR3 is TGCGCCAGCAGCCAAGAAGGATGGGCACCTGTTGGCTACACCTTC.

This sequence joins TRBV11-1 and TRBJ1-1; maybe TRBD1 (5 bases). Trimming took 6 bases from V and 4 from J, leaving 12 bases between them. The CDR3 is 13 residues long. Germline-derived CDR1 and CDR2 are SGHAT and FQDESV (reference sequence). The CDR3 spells CASRQQVGTEAFF. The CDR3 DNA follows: TGTGCCAGCAGACAACAGGTGGGCACTGAAGCTTTCTTT.

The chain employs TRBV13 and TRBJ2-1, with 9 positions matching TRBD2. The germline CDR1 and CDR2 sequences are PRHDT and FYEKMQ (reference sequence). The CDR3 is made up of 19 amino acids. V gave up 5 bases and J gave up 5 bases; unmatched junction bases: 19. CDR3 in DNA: TGTGCCAGCAGCCCAACCCTAGCGGGGTGGCTGTCTGCCAACAATGAGCAGTTCTTC. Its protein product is CASSPTLAGWLSANNEQFF.

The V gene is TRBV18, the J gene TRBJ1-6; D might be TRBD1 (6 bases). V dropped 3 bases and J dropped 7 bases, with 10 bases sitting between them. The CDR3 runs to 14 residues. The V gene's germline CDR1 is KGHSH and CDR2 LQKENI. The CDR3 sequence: CASSPRQENSPLHF. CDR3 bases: TGTGCCAGCTCACCCCGACAGGAAAATTCACCCCTCCACTTT.

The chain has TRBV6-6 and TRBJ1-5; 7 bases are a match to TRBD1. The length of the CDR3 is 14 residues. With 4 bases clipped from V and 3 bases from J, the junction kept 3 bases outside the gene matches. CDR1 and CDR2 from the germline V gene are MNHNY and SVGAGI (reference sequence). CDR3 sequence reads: CASSWDSYNQPQHF. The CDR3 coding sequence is TGTGCCAGCAGTTGGGACAGTTACAATCAGCCCCAGCATTTT.

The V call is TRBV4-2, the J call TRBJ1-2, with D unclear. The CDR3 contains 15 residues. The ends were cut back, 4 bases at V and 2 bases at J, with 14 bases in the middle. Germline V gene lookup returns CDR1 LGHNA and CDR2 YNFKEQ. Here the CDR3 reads CASSPSPTGNYGYTF. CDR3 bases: TGTGCCAGCAGCCCCAGCCCGACGGGGAACTATGGCTACACCTTC.

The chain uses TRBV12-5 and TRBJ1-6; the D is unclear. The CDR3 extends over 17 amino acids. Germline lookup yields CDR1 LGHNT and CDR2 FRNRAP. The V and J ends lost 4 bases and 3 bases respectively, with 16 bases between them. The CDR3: CASGSNISARYNSPLHF. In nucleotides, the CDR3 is TGTGCTAGTGGTTCCAATATTAGTGCCCGCTATAATTCACCCCTCCACTTT.

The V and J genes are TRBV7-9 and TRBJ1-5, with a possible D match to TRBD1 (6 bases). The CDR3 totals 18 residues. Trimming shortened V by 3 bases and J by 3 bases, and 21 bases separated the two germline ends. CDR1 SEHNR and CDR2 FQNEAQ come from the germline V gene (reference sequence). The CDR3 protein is CASSFGPQGGGNNQPQHF. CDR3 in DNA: TGTGCCAGCAGCTTCGGTCCCCAGGGAGGGGGGAACAATCAGCCCCAGCATTTT.

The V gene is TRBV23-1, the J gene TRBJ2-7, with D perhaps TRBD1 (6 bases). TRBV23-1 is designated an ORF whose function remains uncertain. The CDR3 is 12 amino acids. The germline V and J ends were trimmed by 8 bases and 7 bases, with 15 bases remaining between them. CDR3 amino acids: CASLRDTEEQYF. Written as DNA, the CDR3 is TGCGCCAGCCTCCGGGACACTGAAGAGCAGTACTTC.

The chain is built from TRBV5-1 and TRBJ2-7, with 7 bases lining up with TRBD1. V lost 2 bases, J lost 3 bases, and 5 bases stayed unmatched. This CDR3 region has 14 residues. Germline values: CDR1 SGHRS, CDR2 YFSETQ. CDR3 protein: CASSFKGALYEQYF. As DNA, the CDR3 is TGCGCCAGCAGCTTTAAGGGGGCTCTCTACGAGCAGTACTTC. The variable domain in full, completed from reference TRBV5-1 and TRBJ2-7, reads KAGVTQTPRYLIKTRGQQVTLSCSPISGHRSVSWYQQTPGQGLQFLFEYFSETQRNKGNFPGRFSGRQFSNSRSEMNVSTLELGDSALYLCASSFKGALYEQYFGPGTRLTVT.

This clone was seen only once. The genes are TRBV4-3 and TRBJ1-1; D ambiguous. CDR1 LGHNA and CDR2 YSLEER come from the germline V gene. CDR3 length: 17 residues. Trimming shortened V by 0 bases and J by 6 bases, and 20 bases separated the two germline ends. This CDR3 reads CASSQDPGEEKEAEAFF. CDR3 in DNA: TGCGCCAGCAGCCAAGACCCCGGAGAGGAGAAGGAGGCTGAAGCTTTCTTT.

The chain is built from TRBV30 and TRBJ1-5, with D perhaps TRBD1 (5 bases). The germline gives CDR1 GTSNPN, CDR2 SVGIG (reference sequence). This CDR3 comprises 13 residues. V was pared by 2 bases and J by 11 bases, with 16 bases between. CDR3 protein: CAWSYTGVEAQHF. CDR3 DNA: TGTGCCTGGAGTTATACGGGGGTTGAAGCCCAGCATTTT.

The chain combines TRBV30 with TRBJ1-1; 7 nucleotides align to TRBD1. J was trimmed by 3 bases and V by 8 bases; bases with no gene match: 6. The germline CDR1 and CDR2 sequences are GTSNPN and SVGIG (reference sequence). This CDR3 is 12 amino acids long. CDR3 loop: CAVDRVHTEAFF. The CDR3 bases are TGTGCCGTAGACAGGGTCCACACTGAAGCTTTCTTT.

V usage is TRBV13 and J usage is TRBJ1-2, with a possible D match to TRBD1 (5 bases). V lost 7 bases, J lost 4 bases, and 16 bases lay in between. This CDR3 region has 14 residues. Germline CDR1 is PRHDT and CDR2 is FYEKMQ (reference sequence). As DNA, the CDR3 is TGTGCCAGCAACGTTCAGGGAATCTCCTATGGCTACACCTTC. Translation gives CASNVQGISYGYTF.

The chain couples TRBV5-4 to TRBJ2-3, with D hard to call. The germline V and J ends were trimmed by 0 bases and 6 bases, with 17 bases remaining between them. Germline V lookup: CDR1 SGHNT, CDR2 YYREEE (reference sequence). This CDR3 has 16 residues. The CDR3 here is CASSLEALQSGDTQYF. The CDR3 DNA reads TGTGCCAGCAGCTTGGAGGCCCTACAATCAGGCGATACGCAGTATTTT.

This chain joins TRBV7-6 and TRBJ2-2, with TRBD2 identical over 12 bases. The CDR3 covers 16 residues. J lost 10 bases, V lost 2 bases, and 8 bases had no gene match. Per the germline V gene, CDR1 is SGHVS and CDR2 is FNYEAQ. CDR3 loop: CASSLKLAGGPEELFF. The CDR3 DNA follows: TGTGCCAGCAGCTTAAAACTAGCGGGGGGCCCTGAGGAGCTGTTTTTT.